The rows below give T cell receptor beta chains drawn from one sample of a study of T-cell reconstitution after alpha-beta-depleted transplantation in children. One entry per CDR3 protein, called by TCRdb with MiXCR from the PCR reads. The sample carries 640,000 or so distinct CDR3 sequences, 16% recorded once. Source: PBMCs from the stem cell graft donor, taken from the stem cell graft. Every receptor here comes from a human donor who donated a stem cell graft to a child with acute myeloid leukemia. CDR3s include the opening cysteine and the closing phenylalanine or tryptophan. Each record gives: clone size, J gene, V gene, D gene, CDR3 DNA, CDR3 protein. The D gene is left open where the match is weak. Clone size, where shown, is once, few, many, or a class for clones that have expanded.

>NA|TRBJ1-3|TRBV24-1|NA
TGTGCCACCAGTGATCCGAGCTCTGGAAACACCATATATTTT
CATSDPSSGNTIYF
>NA|TRBJ1-1|TRBV30|NA
TGTGCCTGGGGAGGCAGGCCCCCTGAAGCTTTCTTT
CAWGGRPPEAFF
>NA|TRBJ1-1|TRBV18|NA
TGTGCCAGCTCACCCGGCAGTTATGAAGCTTTCTTT
CASSPGSYEAFF
>NA|TRBJ2-5|TRBV5-4|NA
TGTGCCAGCAGCTTGGCCGTCGGATCGCAAGAGACCCAGTACTTC
CASSLAVGSQETQYF
>NA|TRBJ2-1|TRBV20-1|NA
TGCTGTTCCAACTCAGATGGAGCCTTCGGGACGAACAATGAGCAGTTCTTC
CCSNSDGAFGTNNEQFF
>few|TRBJ1-4|TRBV10-2|TRBD1
TGCGCCATTTCAGGGGGCGTGGATGAAAAACTGTTTTTT
CAISGGVDEKLFF
>once|TRBJ1-4|TRBV30|NA
TGTGCCTGGAGCTCCTCGCCTAATGAAAAACTGTTTTTT
CAWSSSPNEKLFF
>NA|TRBJ2-7|TRBV27|TRBD1
TGTGCCAGCAGTTTGGCCCCCCGCGACAGGGCCCTCGAGCAGTACTTC
CASSLAPRDRALEQYF
>NA|TRBJ1-2|TRBV7-9|NA
TGTGCCAGCAGCCGTCCGGGTAGAGCTAACTATGGCTACACCTTC
CASSRPGRANYGYTF
>NA|TRBJ1-2|TRBV20-1|NA
TGCAGTGCTAGAGATAAAGGGCCTACCACGGGCTACACCTTC
CSARDKGPTTGYTF
>many|TRBJ2-1|TRBV28|NA
TGTGCCAGCAGTCGTTTTGCTTTGGGCTCCTACAATGAGCAGTTCTTC
CASSRFALGSYNEQFF
>few|TRBJ1-5|TRBV5-1|NA
TGCGCCAGCAGCTCCGGGGAGCTTAGCAATCAGCCCCAGCATTTT
CASSSGELSNQPQHF
>few|TRBJ1-1|TRBV5-1|NA
TGCGCCAGCAGCTTGTCGTACAGGGAGGGAGGCGTGAACACTGAAGCTTTCTTT
CASSLSYREGGVNTEAFF
>NA|TRBJ2-7|TRBV24-1|TRBD2
TGTGCCACCAGTGATTTCCCGGGACTAGCGGGCCACGCCTACAATGAGCAGTACTTC
CATSDFPGLAGHAYNEQYF
>few|TRBJ2-3|TRBV20-1|TRBD2
TGCAGTGCTAAAAGGACTAGCGTCACAACAGATACGCAGTATTTT
CSAKRTSVTTDTQYF
>many|TRBJ2-1|TRBV7-6|NA
TGTGCCAGCAGCTTAGTATCGGTCTCCTACAATGAGCAGTTCTTC
CASSLVSVSYNEQFF
>NA|TRBJ2-5|TRBV20-1|TRBD1
TGCTGTGCTAGAGTTATTGGGACAGGCAAGTCTCAAGAGACCCAGTACTTC
CCARVIGTGKSQETQYF
>few|TRBJ2-7|TRBV2|NA
TGTGCCAGCAGTGGACGAACCTACGAGCAGTACTTC
CASSGRTYEQYF
>NA|TRBJ2-1|TRBV12-3/TRBV12-4|TRBD1
TGTGCCAGCAGTTCTTTAAACCGGACAGGCTTTCCATCTCCAATCAATGAGCAGTTCTTC
CASSSLNRTGFPSPINEQFF
>many|TRBJ2-3|TRBV7-2|NA
TGTGCCAGCAGTCCACCCAGGGAGAGGATGACACATACGCAGTATTTT
CASSPPRERMTHTQYF
>few|TRBJ2-7|TRBV12-3/TRBV12-4|TRBD1
TGTGCCAGCAGCCCTGGTTCTGGTTACGGGACAGGGTACTACGAGCAGTACTTC
CASSPGSGYGTGYYEQYF
>few|TRBJ1-1|TRBV5-1|NA
TGCGCCAGCATGGTCCACTCTAACACTGAAGCTTTCTTT
CASMVHSNTEAFF
>NA|TRBJ1-5|TRBV12-3/TRBV12-4|NA
TGTGCCAGCAGCTTTACAGGGCGAGTTCAGCCCCAGCATTTT
CASSFTGRVQPQHF
>NA|TRBJ1-2|TRBV27|NA
TGTGCCAGCAGTTTGGGGGCTCGCTATGGCTACACCTTC
CASSLGARYGYTF
>many|TRBJ2-5|TRBV20-1|NA
TGCAGTGCTAGGGCCAGGGACACATGGTACCAAGAGACCCAGTACTTC
CSARARDTWYQETQYF
>NA|TRBJ1-2|TRBV6-1|NA
TGTGCCAACATCAAGGGCCACCGGGACGGCTATGGCTACACCTTC
CANIKGHRDGYGYTF
>many|TRBJ1-5|TRBV12-3/TRBV12-4|TRBD1
TGTGCCAGCAGGGGGACAGGGGTCAATCAGCCCCAGCATTTT
CASRGTGVNQPQHF
>NA|TRBJ1-2|TRBV9|NA
TGTGCCAGCAGCGTAGGACCCGGGGGAGGATATGGCTACACCTTC
CASSVGPGGGYGYTF
>many|TRBJ2-3|TRBV20-1|TRBD2
TGCAGTGCTACTACCGGGACTAGCGGGGGAGATACGCAGTATTTT
CSATTGTSGGDTQYF
>NA|TRBJ1-1|TRBV20-1|NA
TGCAGTGCTGCAGGGGAAGGCATCCTGAACACTGAAGCTTTCTTT
CSAAGEGILNTEAFF
>many|TRBJ2-1|TRBV12-3/TRBV12-4|NA
TGTGCCAGCAGTTCGCCCTCGGGGGAGGAGCAGTTCTTC
CASSSPSGEEQFF
>few|TRBJ1-1|TRBV24-1|NA
TGTGCCACCAGTGACGGTGGGACAAACACTGAAGCTTTCTTT
CATSDGGTNTEAFF
>many|TRBJ2-1|TRBV25-1|TRBD2
TGTGCCAGCAGTGCGGTAGCGGGGGGTAGAGAGCAGTTCTTC
CASSAVAGGREQFF
>many|TRBJ1-5|TRBV10-3|NA
TGTGCCATCAGTGAGGGAAGAAATCAGCCCCAGCATTTT
CAISEGRNQPQHF
>few|TRBJ2-1|TRBV5-8|NA
TGTGCCAGCAGCTGGAAGGGGGGGGGCCGTCGGGATGAGCAGTTCTTC
CASSWKGGGRRDEQFF
>NA|TRBJ2-1|TRBV7-8|NA
TGTGCCAGCAGCCCACCCTCGACTAGTTACATATACAATGAGCAGTTCTTC
CASSPPSTSYIYNEQFF
>NA|TRBJ1-2|TRBV5-1|NA
TGCGCCAGCAGCCAGGCGGGCAGGGGCTTCGGCTATGGCTACACCTTC
CASSQAGRGFGYGYTF
>few|TRBJ1-6|TRBV7-9|NA
TGTGCCAGCAGCATGGACAAGGATAATTCACCCCTCCACTTT
CASSMDKDNSPLHF
>few|TRBJ2-7|TRBV29-1|TRBD1
TGCAGCGTTGAGGCGCCCAGCGGTCATCCGGGACAGGGGGCCTACGAGCAGTACTTC
CSVEAPSGHPGQGAYEQYF
>many|TRBJ1-2|TRBV12-3/TRBV12-4|NA
TGTGCCAGCACCCGAGGCGGGGTGTTAGGGCATGGCTACACCTTC
CASTRGGVLGHGYTF
>few|TRBJ2-1|TRBV11-2|NA
TGTGCCAGCAGCCCCGGGGACTTATCTTCCTACAATGAGCAGTTCTTC
CASSPGDLSSYNEQFF
>few|TRBJ2-5|TRBV12-3/TRBV12-4|NA
TGTGCCAGCAGTTTACCCGCAGATTCGGAGACCCAGTACTTC
CASSLPADSETQYF
>NA|TRBJ2-3|TRBV11-2|NA
TGTGCCAGCAGCCCCCTGACCTTCACAGATACGCAGTATTTT
CASSPLTFTDTQYF
>many|TRBJ2-1|TRBV6-5|NA
TGTGCCAGCGGTTTGGACAGCATATCCTACAATGAGCAGTTCTTC
CASGLDSISYNEQFF
>many|TRBJ1-5|TRBV20-1|NA
TGCAGTGCTAGAGAGACAGTCCTTAGCAATCAGCCCCAGCATTTT
CSARETVLSNQPQHF
>NA|TRBJ1-4|TRBV6-5|NA
TGTGCCAGCAGTCCCCAAAGAGGGGCTAATGAAAAACTGTTTTTT
CASSPQRGANEKLFF
>many|TRBJ2-1|TRBV7-2|TRBD2
TGTGCCAGCAGCTTAGGACTAGCCATTGAGCAGTTCTTC
CASSLGLAIEQFF
>few|TRBJ2-3|TRBV7-2|TRBD2
TGTGCCAGCAGCCTCGGGGAGGGGCCCACAGATACGCAGTATTTT
CASSLGEGPTDTQYF